Each of the 25 T cell receptor beta chains below was sequenced from the same sample in a study of early T cells in non-severe SARS-CoV-2 infection. TCRdb processed the 5' RACE reads anew with MiXCR; each CDR3 protein has one entry. The sample holds over 45,000 distinct CDR3 sequences; about 15% are singletons and the top ten take approximately 4%. The material was whole blood, obtained at baseline. All receptors come from an adult who was a healthcare worker with PCR-confirmed SARS-CoV-2 infection or an uninfected control (not recorded which).

The chain links TRBV12-3 or TRBV12-4 to TRBJ2-1; TRBD2 is a possible D gene (7 bases). The V gene lost 8 bases and the J gene lost 9 bases, with 11 bases spanning the gap. This CDR3 spans 11 amino acids. The CDR3 DNA sequence: TGTGCCAGCCGGGGGGCCGGTGAGCAGTTCTTC. Protein product: CASRGAGEQFF.

The V gene is TRBV6-5, the J gene TRBJ2-3, with D possibly being TRBD1 (5 bases). The length of the CDR3 is 14 residues. Germline V CDR1 and CDR2: MNHEY, SVGAGI. V lost 6 bases, J lost 5 bases, and 15 bases lay in between. For the CDR3, the DNA is TGTGCCAGCAGCTCAGGGTCCTCTGGAGATACGCAGTATTTT. Its protein is CASSSGSSGDTQYF.

This rearrangement joins TRBV29-1 to TRBJ2-5, with 9 bases matching TRBD1. Per germline, CDR1 SQVTM and CDR2 ANQGSEA. Losses at the gene ends were 3 bases for V and 1 base for J; bases not matched to a gene: 9. The CDR3 totals 16 residues. Written as DNA, the CDR3 is TGCAGCGTTGAGGACTACAGGGGGCGCTTCCAAGAGACCCAGTACTTC. Its protein is CSVEDYRGRFQETQYF.

This clonotype came up a few times. The rearrangement links TRBV12-3 or TRBV12-4 to TRBJ1-5, with no clear D. V was shortened by 2 bases and J by 7 bases, with 9 bases between the two germline ends. The CDR3 totals 13 residues. CDR3: CASSLTGGQPQHF. The CDR3, as DNA: TGTGCCAGCAGTTTAACGGGAGGCCAGCCCCAGCATTTT.

This clonotype was counted many times. V and J are TRBV7-2 and TRBJ2-1; the match to TRBD1 covers 8 bases. V lost 4 bases to trimming and J lost 7 bases; unmatched junction nucleotides: 6. The CDR3 loop spans 14 amino acids. In germline, CDR1 is SGHTA, CDR2 FQGNSA. This chain's CDR3 is CASSSRQGRNEQFF. The CDR3 nucleotides are TGTGCCAGCAGCTCCAGACAGGGGAGGAATGAGCAGTTCTTC.

The V call is TRBV29-1, the J call TRBJ2-3, with TRBD2 matching 8 bases. This CDR3 spans 14 amino acids. Looked up from germline, CDR1 is SQVTM and CDR2 is ANQGSEA. V trimming: 4 bases; J trimming: 2 bases; junction bases outside the gene matches: 5. Here the CDR3 reads CSVVTSAITDTQYF. In nucleotides, the CDR3 is TGCAGCGTTGTGACTAGCGCGATCACAGATACGCAGTATTTT.

This chain links TRBV27 with TRBJ2-7, with D tentatively TRBD1 (5 bases). The CDR3 sequence is 13 residues long. Germline values: CDR1 MNHEY, CDR2 SMNVEV (reference sequence). Trimming shortened V by 7 bases and J by 6 bases, and 16 bases separated the two germline ends. The CDR3 protein is CASKGSGWGEQYF. Written as DNA, the CDR3 is TGTGCCAGCAAGGGGTCCGGGTGGGGCGAGCAGTACTTC.

The chain has TRBV27 and TRBJ2-7, with 9 bases fitting TRBD2. Germline V gives CDR1 MNHEY, CDR2 SMNVEV (reference sequence). The CDR3 has 15 residues. Trimming cost V 3 bases and J 4 bases; bases outside gene matches: 7. The CDR3 nucleotides read TGTGCCAGCAGTTTCACACCCCTAGCGGGATACGAGCAGTACTTC. As protein: CASSFTPLAGYEQYF.

At least ten counts were recorded for this clonotype. V usage is TRBV7-9 and J usage is TRBJ1-2; 11 bases align to TRBD1. The length of the CDR3 is 13 residues. The J segment lost 5 bases and the V segment lost 5 bases, leaving 1 base of the junction unmatched. The germline CDR1 and CDR2 sequences are SEHNR and FQNEAQ (reference sequence). In DNA, the CDR3 is TGTGCCAGCAGCCGGGACAGGGGGTATGGCTACACCTTC. It codes for CASSRDRGYGYTF.

The rearrangement links TRBV4-1 to TRBJ1-2; D gene unclear. V was cut by 0 bases and J by 4 bases, with 12 bases left in between. The CDR3 has 15 residues. Germline values: CDR1 MGHRA, CDR2 YSYEKL. The CDR3, as DNA: TGCGCCAGCAGCCAAGACCAAGGGTTAGGCTATGGCTACACCTTC. Translated: CASSQDQGLGYGYTF.

V usage is TRBV18 and J usage is TRBJ2-7; TRBD1 matches 9 bases. The CDR3 totals 14 residues. Germline lookup yields CDR1 KGHSH and CDR2 LQKENI. The J segment lost 5 bases and the V segment lost 3 bases, leaving 5 bases of the junction unmatched. The CDR3 coding sequence is TGTGCCAGCTCACCTGAACAGGGGGCCCACGAGCAGTACTTC. Its protein is CASSPEQGAHEQYF.

J is TRBJ1-2 and V is TRBV25-1; 8 bases fit TRBD1. J gave up 3 bases and V 4 bases, and 4 bases lay outside the gene matches. The CDR3 consists of 14 residues. The V gene's germline CDR1 is MGHDK and CDR2 SYGVNS. CDR3 nucleotides: TGTGCCAGCAGTGCCCAGGGGGCGGACTATGGCTACACCTTC. It specifies CASSAQGADYGYTF.

This clonotype was observed at least ten times. The J gene is TRBJ2-2, the V gene TRBV20-1; 7 bases match TRBD1. CDR1 and CDR2 from the germline V gene are DFQATT and SNEGSKA (reference sequence). The CDR3 sequence is 15 residues long. V dropped 3 bases and J dropped 4; count of bases not matched to a gene: 8. In nucleotides, the CDR3 is TGCAGTGCTAGCACGCCCAACAGGGGCACCGGGGAGCTGTTTTTT. As protein: CSASTPNRGTGELFF.

In its sample, this clonotype was seen many times. This chain joins TRBV28 and TRBJ2-3; 10 nucleotides match TRBD2. The V gene end was trimmed by 5 bases and the J gene end by 4 bases; junction bases not matched to a gene: 6. The CDR3 spans 15 residues. CDR1 and CDR2 (germline): MDHEN, SYDVKM. CDR3 nucleotides: TGTGCCAGCAGTATAGCGGGAGGAACCGCAGATACGCAGTATTTT. Protein: CASSIAGGTADTQYF.

The chain combines TRBV7-2 with TRBJ2-1, with D perhaps being TRBD1 or TRBD2 (5 bases each). Germline V CDR1 and CDR2: SGHTA, FQGNSA. The CDR3 runs to 16 residues. V lost 4 bases and J lost 9, with 22 bases in between. Written as DNA, the CDR3 is TGTGCCAGCAGCTCCCCGGGACGGTCCGGAAGAGGTGAGCAGTTCTTC. This translates into CASSSPGRSGRGEQFF.

This clonotype came up many times. V and J are TRBV29-1 and TRBJ2-3; tentative D call: TRBD2 (6 bases). This CDR3 has 13 amino acids. V gave up 6 bases and J gave up 2 bases, with 12 bases separating them. Looked up from germline, CDR1 is SQVTM and CDR2 is ANQGSEA. The CDR3 DNA sequence: TGCAGCGTCCTGGCGGGGCTCACAGATACGCAGTATTTT. It yields the protein CSVLAGLTDTQYF.

Many counts were recorded for this clonotype. The V and J genes are TRBV4-1 and TRBJ1-1; D perhaps matches TRBD1 (5 bases). Trimming took 4 bases from V and 8 from J, leaving 20 bases between them. Germline loops: CDR1 MGHRA, CDR2 YSYEKL. The CDR3 sequence is 15 residues long. The CDR3 DNA follows: TGCGCCAGCAGCCCCTTCCGAGGGGCCCCCATGGAAGCTTTCTTT. Translating gives CASSPFRGAPMEAFF.

The genes are TRBV28 and TRBJ2-1; D is undetermined. Trimming cost V 7 bases and J 1 base, with 8 bases left between them. This CDR3 region has 13 residues. CDR1 and CDR2 (germline): MDHEN, SYDVKM. The CDR3 sequence is CASIGASYNEQFF. The CDR3 coding sequence is TGTGCCAGCATAGGCGCGTCCTACAATGAGCAGTTCTTC.

The rearrangement joins TRBV15 to TRBJ2-3; unclear D gene. Germline CDR1 reads LNHNV; CDR2 reads YYDKDF (reference sequence). V was pared by 5 bases and J by 0 bases, with 3 bases between. The CDR3 extends over 12 amino acids. The CDR3 spells CATSPSTDTQYF. CDR3 coding DNA: TGTGCCACCAGCCCGAGCACAGATACGCAGTATTTT.

In this sample, this clonotype turned up many times. This chain joins TRBV10-1 and TRBJ2-7, with 10 positions matching TRBD1. The CDR3 consists of 14 residues. Per germline, CDR1 WNHNN and CDR2 SYGVQD (reference sequence). The ends lost 0 bases at V and 5 bases at J; junction bases unmatched: 1. CDR3 loop: CASSESGTGDEQYF. The CDR3 DNA reads as TGCGCCAGCAGTGAGTCCGGGACAGGGGACGAGCAGTACTTC.

The V gene is TRBV7-2, the J gene TRBJ2-3; the match to TRBD1 covers 9 bases. Germline-derived CDR1 and CDR2 are SGHTA and FQGNSA. Trimming at V came to 7 bases and at J to 3 bases, leaving 5 bases not matched to a gene. This CDR3 spans 14 amino acids. The CDR3 reads CASIRDRVTDTQYF. The CDR3 nucleotides read TGTGCCAGCATCCGGGACAGGGTGACAGATACGCAGTATTTT. The full variable domain, rest sourced from reference TRBV7-2 and TRBJ2-3, is GAGVSQSPSNKVTEKGKDVELRCDPISGHTALYWYRQSLGQGLEFLIYFQGNSAPDKSGLPSDRFSAERTGGSVSTLTIQRTQQEDSAVYLCASIRDRVTDTQYFGPGTRLTVL.

The rearrangement uses TRBV3-1 and TRBJ2-1; D ambiguous. This CDR3 is 11 amino acids long. V shed 4 bases and J shed 15 bases, with 13 bases lying between them. Germline CDR1 is LGHDT and CDR2 is YNNKEL (reference sequence). The CDR3 DNA follows: TGTGCCAGCAGCCCGCGTAGATTGCGGTTCTTC. The encoded protein is CASSPRRLRFF.

The CDR3 DNA reads as TGTGCCAGCAGCGTCAGGGGCCCCCACGAGCAGTACTTC. Residues: CASSVRGPHEQYF. The chain is built from TRBV5-6 and TRBJ2-7; a weak D match, TRBD1 (6 bases). This CDR3 has 13 amino acids. Germline V lookup: CDR1 SGHDT, CDR2 YYEEEE. V was cut by 4 bases and J by 5 bases, with 13 bases left in between.

The rearrangement joins TRBV7-6 to TRBJ2-7; D unresolved. The CDR3 length is 11 residues. Germline values: CDR1 SGHVS, CDR2 FNYEAQ. The ends were cut back, 4 bases at V and 7 bases at J, with 8 bases in the middle. The CDR3 sequence: CASSSATEQYF. CDR3 DNA sequence: TGTGCCAGCAGCTCCGCAACAGAGCAGTACTTC.

This clonotype was seen many times. The V gene is TRBV20-1, the J gene TRBJ1-3; D is undetermined. The CDR3 is made up of 14 amino acids. Trimming took off 0 bases at V and 0 bases at J, with 6 bases between the two ends. The germline CDR1 and CDR2 sequences are DFQATT and SNEGSKA (reference sequence). CDR3 protein: CSARDVGSGNTIYF. The CDR3 DNA follows: TGCAGTGCTAGAGATGTGGGCTCTGGAAACACCATATATTTT.